This entry is about one T cell receptor beta chain. In germline, CDR1 is SEHNR, CDR2 FQNEAQ (reference sequence). This CDR3 has 18 residues. The V end was cut by 5 bases, the J end by 2 bases, with 21 bases between. This record comes from a study of cytomegalovirus exposure and HLA in healthy donors. 13 Jbeta primers and 60 Vbeta primers were used for the PCR. Measured with immunoSEQ multiplex PCR; TCRdb has only the in-frame clones, and not every one. The table has about 190,000 clones, approximately 70% seen once. This TCR was recovered from a woman between 25 and 40 years old in good health and CMV-seronegative. This chain connects TRBV7-9 to TRBJ2-2; possibly TRBD2 for D (6 bases). Specimen: PBMCs. This CDR3 reads CASSTRGGPEQNTGELFF. As DNA, the CDR3 is TGTGCCAGCAGCACAAGAGGAGGGCCTGAACAAAACACCGGGGAGCTGTTTTTT.